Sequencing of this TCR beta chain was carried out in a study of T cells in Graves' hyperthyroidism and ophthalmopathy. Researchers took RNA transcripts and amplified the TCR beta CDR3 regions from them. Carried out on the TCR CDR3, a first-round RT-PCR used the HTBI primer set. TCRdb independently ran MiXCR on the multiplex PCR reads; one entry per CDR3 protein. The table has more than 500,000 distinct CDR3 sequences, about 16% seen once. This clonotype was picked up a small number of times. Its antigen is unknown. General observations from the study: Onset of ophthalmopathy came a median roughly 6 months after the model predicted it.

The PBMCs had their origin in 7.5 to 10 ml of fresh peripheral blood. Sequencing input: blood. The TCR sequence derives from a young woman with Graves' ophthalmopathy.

In nucleotides, the CDR3 is TGCGCCAGCAGCCCCCAGCGGGGGGGGGCAGAGACCCAGTACTTC. Its protein product is CASSPQRGGAETQYF. V gene TRBV5-1 combines with J gene TRBJ2-5; 10 nucleotides agree with TRBD2. Germline V CDR1 and CDR2: SGHRS, YFSETQ. J gave up 4 bases and V 4 bases, and 7 bases lay outside the gene matches. This CDR3 region has 15 residues.